This TCR beta chain was recorded in a study of identical twins. This clonotype was counted a few times. Its cognate antigen is unknown. All donors comprised healthy Caucasians. Addition of a universal primer site occurred through template switching, and cDNA carried unique molecular identifiers. Each CDR3 protein is one row after TCRdb ran MiXCR on the 5' RACE reads. The sample has 400,000 to 500,000 distinct CDR3 sequences; less than 20% are singletons. Study outcomes and limitations: Modelling underestimated the level of out-of-frame TCR alpha sharing observed in monozygotic twins. Clonotypes of the beta chain that were abundant in cord blood carried fewer insertions (memory repertoires showed none).

The TCR was taken from a man in his fifties or sixties in good health. The source material was naive T cells sorted from blood.

As DNA, the CDR3 is TGCGCCAGCAGCCAAGTGCGGGGACCTGGCTATGGCTACACCTTC. It codes for CASSQVRGPGYGYTF. This chain joins TRBV4-1 and TRBJ1-2; weak D call: TRBD1 (5 bases). V lost 1 base and J lost 4, with 13 bases in between. CDR3 length: 15 amino acids. Germline values: CDR1 MGHRA, CDR2 YSYEKL.